One T cell receptor beta chain is described in this entry. The record originates from a study of control samples from healthy donors and cancer patients. Method: immunoSEQ multiplex PCR; TCRdb's copy keeps in-frame clones and lacks some. This repertoire shows roughly 150,000 clones, over 90% found once; its top ten account for about 2.4%. Germline loops: CDR1 LGHNT, CDR2 FRNRAP. V was pared by 2 bases and J by 10 bases, with 7 bases of the junction left unmatched. The CDR3 consists of 14 residues. Material for sequencing was blood. The chain has TRBV12-5 and TRBJ1-1, with 10 bases lining up with TRBD1. The receptor's source is a man between 50 and 59 years old in good health. The DNA for the CDR3 is TGTGCTAGTGGTTTGTCCTCGGGACAGGGGAGAGCTTTCTTT. This codes for CASGLSSGQGRAFF.